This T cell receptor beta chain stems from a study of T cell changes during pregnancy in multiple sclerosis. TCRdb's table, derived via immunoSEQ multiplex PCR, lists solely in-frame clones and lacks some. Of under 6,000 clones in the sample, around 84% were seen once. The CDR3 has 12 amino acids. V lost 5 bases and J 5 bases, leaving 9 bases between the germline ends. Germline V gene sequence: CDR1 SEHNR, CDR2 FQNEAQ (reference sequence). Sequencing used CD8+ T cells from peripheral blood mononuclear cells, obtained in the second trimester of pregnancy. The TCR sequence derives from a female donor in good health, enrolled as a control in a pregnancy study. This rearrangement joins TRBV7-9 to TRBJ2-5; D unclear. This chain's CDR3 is CASSMMAETQYF. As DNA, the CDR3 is TGTGCCAGCAGCATGATGGCCGAGACCCAGTACTTC.